This T cell receptor (beta chain) was retrieved from a study of cytomegalovirus exposure and HLA in healthy donors. In this sample, this clone turned up a few times. The CDR3 has 15 amino acids. Germline-derived CDR1 and CDR2 are MNHNS and SASEGT. The ends lost 7 bases at V and 5 bases at J; junction bases unmatched: 4. Produced via immunoSEQ multiplex PCR; TCRdb's table is partial and in-frame only. The data show 98,000 or so clones, approximately 85% seen once. Material: PBMCs. The rearrangement uses TRBV6-1 and TRBJ2-2, with TRBD2 matching 13 bases. This TCR was sampled from a woman under 30 in good health and CMV-seronegative. CDR3 residues: CASTTTSGGTGELFF. For the CDR3, the DNA is TGTGCCAGCACTACGACTAGCGGGGGGACCGGGGAGCTGTTTTTT.